This TCR beta chain was sequenced during a study of blood T cell repertoires in COVID-19. Background on the study: Collection of acute and convalescent COVID-19 samples took place in the United States, Italy and Spain.

The CDR3 has 13 amino acids. The germline CDR1 and CDR2 sequences are SQVTM and ANQGSEA. Trimming cost V 5 bases and J 5 bases, with 12 bases left between them. Patients from Seattle were sampled longitudinally, starting during active infection. In the original workflow: Amplification from reference gene primers served as the basis for estimated nucleated cell counts. Method: immunoSEQ multiplex PCR; TCRdb's copy keeps in-frame clones and lacks some. The DNA was the basis for D and trimming; V, J and clone size are from that table. The profile shows 100,000 to 150,000 clones, roughly 86% of them singletons.

The sequence was collected from a woman in her seventies with COVID-19, enrolled during active disease. This chain connects TRBV29-1 to TRBJ2-2, with a possible D match to TRBD1 (6 bases). Sequencing input: peripheral blood. In DNA form, the CDR3 reads TGCAGCGTTCGAGGGGACAAGACCGGGGAGCTGTTTTTT. Encoded protein: CSVRGDKTGELFF.